This TCR beta chain was recorded in a study of CD8+ T cells in alopecia areata. Germline CDR1 and CDR2: SGHRS and YFSETQ. Unmatched junction bases numbered 5, after V lost 0 bases and J lost 1 base. The CDR3 covers 17 residues. Study-level findings and limits: Among the top 100, expanded CD8+ clones, as well as scalp clonality, were significantly decreased by tofacitinib. Scalp sequencing captures resident alphabeta T cells of normal skin too.

Sample treatment: oral pan-JAK inhibitor, 5-10 mg twice daily. PBMCs provided sorted CD4+ and CD8+ T cells. TCR sequencing used cDNA made by reverse transcription of extracted RNA. Here immunoSEQ multiplex PCR was the method, and the copy in TCRdb shows in-frame clones only, minus some. The sample records about 250,000 clones, 50% to 75% being singletons. This clone was detected only once. Its antigen remains unidentified. The chain combines TRBV5-1 with TRBJ2-3, with TRBD2 identical over 10 bases. The sample consisted of CD4+ T cells sorted from blood, taken between weeks 51 and 52, from a patient treated with tofacitinib. The receptor was derived from a human donor with alopecia areata. The CDR3 sequence is CASSLVRLAGGTDTQYF. In nucleotides, the CDR3 is TGCGCCAGCAGCTTGGTCAGGCTAGCGGGAGGCACAGATACGCAGTATTTT.